This is a list of T cell receptor beta chains from one sample in a study of PD-L1 blockade in urothelial cancer. The repertoire was sequenced with immunoSEQ multiplex PCR; TCRdb's copy has only in-frame clones and lacks some. The repertoire holds tens of thousands of clones, with 75% to 85% as singletons. The input for sequencing was PBMCs, taken around atezolizumab (anti-PD-L1) treatment. These receptors were taken from a man between 65 and 85 years old with urothelial cancer. CDR3s leave out the opening cysteine and the closing phenylalanine or tryptophan.

v_gene	CDR3aa
TRBV5-1	ASSSTGGLGGETQY
TRBV19	ASSIATAGRYNEQF
TRBV23-1	ASSPPGVQPQH
TRBV6-5	ASSQTGDQPQH
TRBV2	ASSGTLKETQY
TRBV9	ASSLTSGLPSF
TRBV12-5	ASGGWTGREGTEQY
TRBV6-5	ASRLGRAHLGYT
TRBV11-2	ASSLYGTGYSPLH
TRBV7-2	ASRVAATDTQY
TRBV4-2	ASSLTTGAETQY
TRBV27	ASSWLAGVGRPDTQY
TRBV11-1	ASSLQGGHTEAF
TRBV4-2	ASSRRQGTYEQY
TRBV11-2	ASSGLGLRETQY
TRBV6-5	AVLGTGKGGEQY
TRBV28	ASSSPSGRSYEQY
TRBV18	ASSRRGGYNEQF
TRBV20-1	SAGQNTEAF
TRBV5-1	ASLGTSGGIGDTQY